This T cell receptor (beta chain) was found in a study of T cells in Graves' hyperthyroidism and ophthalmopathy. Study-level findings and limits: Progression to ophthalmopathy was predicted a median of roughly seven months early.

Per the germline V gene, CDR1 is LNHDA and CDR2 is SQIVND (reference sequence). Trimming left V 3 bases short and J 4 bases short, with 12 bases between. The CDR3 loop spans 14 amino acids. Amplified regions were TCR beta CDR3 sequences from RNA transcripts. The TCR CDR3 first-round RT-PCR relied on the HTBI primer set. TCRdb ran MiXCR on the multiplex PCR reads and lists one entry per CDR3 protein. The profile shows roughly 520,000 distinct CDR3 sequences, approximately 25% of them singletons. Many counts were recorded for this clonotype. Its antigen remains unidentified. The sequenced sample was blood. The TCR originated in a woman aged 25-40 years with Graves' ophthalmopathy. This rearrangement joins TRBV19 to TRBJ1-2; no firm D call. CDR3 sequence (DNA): TGTGCCAGTAGTATCGGACGGGCGATCTATGGCTACACCTTC. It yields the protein CASSIGRAIYGYTF.